The sequence of this T cell receptor beta chain was determined in a study of a mutant IDH1 vaccine in newly diagnosed glioma. Across the whole study: Patients under treatment included approximately 60% males and around 38% females and had a mean age of approximately 43 years. Antecedent treatment encompassed radiotherapy, temozolomide, or their combination; the majority received both. Overall study findings and caveats: Pseudoprogression apparently lacked any relation to changes in top peripheral T cell clonotypes.

As to time point: baseline, week 1 (first vaccination visit). Noted treatment: pre-vaccination baseline after standard-of-care therapy. Tumors from donors were new WHO grade 3 or 4 IDH1-mutant astrocytomas with ATRX loss. As concerns this clone: Its target is not known.

The V segment lost 1 base and the J segment 4 bases; nucleotides outside the gene matches: 14. The CDR3 contains 18 residues. Germline values: CDR1 SNHLY, CDR2 FYNNEI. Clones were read by immunoSEQ multiplex PCR, and TCRdb kept only the in-frame ones, dropping some. The sample contains around 59,000 clones, approximately 92% of which appear only once. The sequence was obtained from a man in his forties or fifties with glioma. The chain recombines TRBV2 with TRBJ2-5; the match to TRBD2 covers 8 bases. This sample comprised PBMCs, obtained from a glioma patient treated with radiotherapy, temozolomide or both. The CDR3 here is CASSEGGLAASRGETQYF. CDR3 DNA: TGTGCCAGCAGTGAAGGAGGACTAGCCGCCTCGAGGGGAGAGACCCAGTACTTC.